A selection of T cell receptor beta chains follows, all from one sample in a study of blood T cells in healthy people across ages. TCRdb independently ran MiXCR on the 5' RACE reads; one entry per CDR3 protein. The sample has about 640,000 distinct CDR3 sequences, 25% to 30% seen once. The sample taken for sequencing was blood. The source of these receptors is a woman older than 75 in good health. The CDR3 runs from the conserved cysteine through the conserved F or W. A D gene is named only where the DNA matches it firmly. Part of the rows lack a size; the others show once, few, many or a class for expanded clones.

V: TRBV7-6
J: TRBJ2-1
size: NA
D: TRBD2
DNA: TGTGCCAGCAGCTCGGGGACTAGCGGGAGACATGAGCAGTTCTTC
CDR3: CASSSGTSGRHEQFF

V: TRBV6-4
J: TRBJ2-3
size: many
D: NA
DNA: TGTGCCAGCAGCTCCAGTATGTGGGGGCTAGATACGCAGTATTTT
CDR3: CASSSSMWGLDTQYF

V: TRBV9
J: TRBJ1-2
size: many
D: TRBD1
DNA: TGTGCCAGCAGCGTAACCACCGGGGACAGAGCTCCCTTCGACTATGGCTACACCTTC
CDR3: CASSVTTGDRAPFDYGYTF

V: TRBV20-1
J: TRBJ2-4
size: many
D: TRBD1
DNA: TGCAGTGCCACGACAGGGGCAGAGATTCAGTACTTC
CDR3: CSATTGAEIQYF

V: TRBV20-1
J: TRBJ2-1
size: few
D: TRBD2
DNA: TGCAGTCTGGGAGGGGCCCTGCACCTCTACGGGCAGTTCTTC
CDR3: CSLGGALHLYGQFF

V: TRBV6-5
J: TRBJ1-2
size: NA
D: NA
DNA: TGTGCTTCAGTGGGGGAGGGACGGAAAGACTATGGCTACACCTTC
CDR3: CASVGEGRKDYGYTF

V: TRBV6-5
J: TRBJ1-2
size: NA
D: TRBD1
DNA: TGTGCCAGTGGCTTACAGGGGGCTGACTATGGCTACACCTTC
CDR3: CASGLQGADYGYTF

V: TRBV20-1
J: TRBJ2-7
size: NA
D: TRBD1
DNA: TGCGGTGCTAGAGTCGTGGACAGGGCGAACGAGCAGTACTTC
CDR3: CGARVVDRANEQYF

V: TRBV7-9
J: TRBJ2-3
size: many
D: TRBD2
DNA: TGTGCCAGCAGAGAAGCGGGGGAGGCGGCAGGAGATACGCAGTATTTT
CDR3: CASREAGEAAGDTQYF

V: TRBV29-1
J: TRBJ2-7
size: few
D: NA
DNA: TGCAGCGTTGAAGATCGGGGCTGCGAGCAGTACTTC
CDR3: CSVEDRGCEQYF

V: TRBV6-2/TRBV6-3
J: TRBJ2-7
size: many
D: TRBD1
DNA: TGTGCCAGCACCGGAGGACAGGGGGGCTACGAGCAGTACTTC
CDR3: CASTGGQGGYEQYF